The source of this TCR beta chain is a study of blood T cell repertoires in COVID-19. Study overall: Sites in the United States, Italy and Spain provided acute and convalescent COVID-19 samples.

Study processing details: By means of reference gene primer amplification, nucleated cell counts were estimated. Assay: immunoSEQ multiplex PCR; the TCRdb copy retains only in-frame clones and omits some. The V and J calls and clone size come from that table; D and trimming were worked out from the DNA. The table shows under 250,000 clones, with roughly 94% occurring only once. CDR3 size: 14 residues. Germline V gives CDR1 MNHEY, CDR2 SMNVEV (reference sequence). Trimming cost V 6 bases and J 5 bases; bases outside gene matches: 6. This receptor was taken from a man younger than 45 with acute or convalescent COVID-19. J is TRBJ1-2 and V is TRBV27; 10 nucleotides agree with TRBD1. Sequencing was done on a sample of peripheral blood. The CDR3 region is CASSPTGGGYGYTF. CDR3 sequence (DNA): TGTGCCAGCAGCCCGACAGGGGGCGGATATGGCTACACCTTC.